These T cell receptor beta chains were read from a single sample in a study of blood T cells in healthy people across ages. TCRdb re-called the 5' RACE reads through MiXCR, storing one row per CDR3 protein. Of roughly 730,000 distinct CDR3 sequences in the sample, roughly 56% were seen once. The specimen was blood. Receptors originate from a man between 35 and 55 years old in good health. The CDR3 runs from the conserved cysteine through the conserved F or W. A D gene is named only where the DNA matches it firmly. Clone sizes are given selectively: once, few, many, or a class where the clone is expanded.

D	size	V	J	DNA	CDR3
.	.	TRBV5-1	TRBJ2-5	TGCGCCAGCAGCAATCCGGGAGCGCAAGAGACCCAGTACTTC	CASSNPGAQETQYF
TRBD2	once	TRBV20-1	TRBJ2-1	TGCAGTGCTAGAGATGCGGTAGCGGGAGTGTACAACAATGAGCAGTTCTTC	CSARDAVAGVYNNEQFF
TRBD1	.	TRBV25-1	TRBJ1-1	TGTGCCAGCGTGCAGACAGGGTGGGACACTGAAGCTTTCTTT	CASVQTGWDTEAFF
.	.	TRBV20-1	TRBJ2-3	TGCAGTGCTAGCATAGGGGTGAGCACAGATACGCAGTATTTT	CSASIGVSTDTQYF
TRBD2	.	TRBV5-6	TRBJ2-3	TGTGCCAGCACCTTCCGGACTAGCGGGAGTACAGATACGCAGTATTTT	CASTFRTSGSTDTQYF
.	few	TRBV6-5	TRBJ2-7	TGTGCCAGCAGCCTACAGGGTCGTAGGTACGAGCAGTACTTC	CASSLQGRRYEQYF
.	.	TRBV5-1	TRBJ2-7	TGCGCCAGCAGTTCCGACCCCGAGGGGGCCTACGAGCAGTACTTC	CASSSDPEGAYEQYF
.	.	TRBV2	TRBJ2-2	TGTGCCAGCCTGTGGGGGGAACCGAACACCGGGGAGCTGTTTTTT	CASLWGEPNTGELFF
TRBD2	.	TRBV7-2	TRBJ2-1	TGTGCCAGCAGCTTAGCCCGGACTAGCGGGTACAATGAGCAGTTCTTC	CASSLARTSGYNEQFF
TRBD1	.	TRBV7-2	TRBJ2-4	TGTGCCAGCAGCTCGGGACAGGGGACTGGGTCGTTGGCCAAAAACATTCAGTACTTC	CASSSGQGTGSLAKNIQYF